What follows is one TCR beta chain and its context. The data originate from a study of PD-L1 blockade in urothelial cancer. Time point here: peripheral blood 6 weeks after treatment start. Sequencing used immunoSEQ multiplex PCR; TCRdb keeps in-frame clones, though not all of them. The sample records 95,000 to 150,000 clones, about 82% being singletons. V lost 0 bases, J lost 0 bases, and 9 bases lay in between. Germline V gene lookup returns CDR1 SGHRS and CDR2 YFSETQ. The CDR3 length is 16 residues. This chain links TRBV5-1 with TRBJ2-2; D may be TRBD1 (6 bases). The source of this sequence is a man aged 50 to 59 with urothelial cancer. This specimen was PBMCs, taken around atezolizumab (anti-PD-L1) treatment. This chain's CDR3 is CASSLVGHPNTGELFF. CDR3 sequence (DNA): TGCGCCAGCAGCTTGGTGGGACACCCGAACACCGGGGAGCTGTTTTTT.